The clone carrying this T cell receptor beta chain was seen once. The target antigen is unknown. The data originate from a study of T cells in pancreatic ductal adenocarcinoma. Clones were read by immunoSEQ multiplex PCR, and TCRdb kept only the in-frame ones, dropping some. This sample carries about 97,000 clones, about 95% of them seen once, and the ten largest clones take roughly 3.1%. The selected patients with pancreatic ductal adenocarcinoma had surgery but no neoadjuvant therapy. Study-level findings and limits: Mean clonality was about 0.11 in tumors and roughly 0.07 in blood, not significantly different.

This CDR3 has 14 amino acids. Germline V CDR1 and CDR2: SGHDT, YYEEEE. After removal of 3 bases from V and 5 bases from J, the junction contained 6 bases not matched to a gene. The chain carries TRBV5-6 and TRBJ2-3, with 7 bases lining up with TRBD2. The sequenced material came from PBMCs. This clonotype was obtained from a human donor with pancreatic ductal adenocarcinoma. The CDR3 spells CASSSSGGGDTQYF. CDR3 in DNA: TGTGCCAGCAGCTCTTCGGGGGGAGGAGATACGCAGTATTTT.